The 32 T cell receptor beta chains below all came from one sample that was sequenced in a study of blood T cells in healthy people across ages. A sample-barcoded 5' primer and a J-beta primer mix were used in a second PCR of about 7 to 12 cycles. Each CDR3 protein gets one entry after TCRdb re-called the 5' RACE reads with MiXCR. The sample includes around 2 million distinct CDR3 sequences, approximately 39% of them seen just once. Sequencing was performed on blood. The receptors come from a human donor in good health.

This clonotype was recorded a few times. The chain combines TRBV6-5 with TRBJ2-5; 9 bases match TRBD1. The CDR3 runs 15 residues. Germline values: CDR1 MNHEY, CDR2 SVGAGI. The V segment lost 2 bases and the J segment 2 bases; nucleotides outside the gene matches: 3. The CDR3: CASSYIGQGQETQYF. The CDR3 DNA sequence: TGTGCCAGCAGTTACATCGGACAGGGGCAAGAGACCCAGTACTTC.

The chain employs TRBV6-5 and TRBJ2-3, with 7 bases fitting TRBD2. Germline V gene lookup returns CDR1 MNHEY and CDR2 SVGAGI. The CDR3 spans 17 residues. V shed 0 bases and J 1 base; nucleotides not matched to a gene: 7. The CDR3 DNA sequence: TGTGCCAGCAGTTACTCGAGGGCTAGCGGAGGCACAGATACGCAGTATTTT. It translates to CASSYSRASGGTDTQYF.

There are a few counts of this clonotype. The chain employs TRBV10-3 and TRBJ2-6; no firm D call. The germline CDR1 and CDR2 sequences are ENHRY and SYGVKD. V lost 8 bases and J 0 bases, leaving 11 bases between the germline ends. The CDR3 is made up of 15 amino acids. The CDR3 loop is CAILDGSSGANVLTF. The CDR3 DNA reads as TGTGCCATCCTAGACGGTAGCTCTGGGGCCAACGTCCTGACTTTC.

The table lists this clonotype with a few counts. This rearrangement joins TRBV7-2 to TRBJ1-4, with D maybe TRBD1 (6 bases). The CDR3 extends over 15 amino acids. Trimming left V 2 bases short and J 4 bases short, with 11 bases between. From germline, CDR1 is SGHTA and CDR2 FQGNSA. The CDR3 DNA sequence: TGTGCCAGCAGCTTAAGGGGACAAGTTAATGAAAAACTGTTTTTT. It encodes CASSLRGQVNEKLFF.

The sample holds a few counts of this clonotype. This chain joins TRBV20-1 and TRBJ1-2; D not certain. The CDR3 has 13 amino acids. V gave up 7 bases and J gave up 5 bases, with 17 bases separating them. Germline V CDR1 and CDR2: DFQATT, SNEGSKA (reference sequence). The CDR3 bases are TGCAGTGGCTCCCCAATTTGGTTTTATGGCTACACCTTC. Its translation is CSGSPIWFYGYTF.

This chain links TRBV28 with TRBJ2-5; 12 bases agree with TRBD1. With V trimmed by 4 bases and J by 2 bases, 5 bases remained unmatched. The CDR3 contains 16 residues. Germline CDR1 MDHEN, CDR2 SYDVKM. CDR3 nucleotides: TGTGCCAGCAGTTCTCGGGACAGGGGGCGTCAAGAGACCCAGTACTTC. Its translation: CASSSRDRGRQETQYF.

V usage is TRBV7-9 and J usage is TRBJ2-1, with D maybe TRBD1 (6 bases). The V end was cut by 7 bases, the J end by 6 bases, with 13 bases between. The CDR3 length is 13 residues. Per germline, CDR1 SEHNR and CDR2 FQNEAQ (reference sequence). CDR3 in amino acids: CASTQGGGNEQFF. The CDR3 nucleotides read TGTGCCAGCACACAGGGTGGGGGCAATGAGCAGTTCTTC.

The chain couples TRBV4-2 to TRBJ2-7; D is possibly TRBD1 (6 bases). The CDR3 has 15 residues. Per the germline V gene, CDR1 is LGHNA and CDR2 is YNFKEQ. Trimming took off 0 bases at V and 2 bases at J, with 11 bases between the two ends. CDR3 bases: TGTGCCAGCAGCCAAGATATAGGGGGACCCTACGAGCAGTACTTC. This translates into CASSQDIGGPYEQYF.

The chain recombines TRBV12-3 or TRBV12-4 with TRBJ2-3; 14 bases are a match to TRBD2. This CDR3 comprises 18 residues. V lost 4 bases to trimming and J lost 0 bases; unmatched junction nucleotides: 6. Here the CDR3 reads CASSYGLAGGPSTDTQYF. DNA for the CDR3: TGTGCCAGCAGTTACGGACTAGCGGGGGGCCCGAGCACAGATACGCAGTATTTT.

The chain has TRBV12-5 and TRBJ2-7, with TRBD2 matching over 12 bases. The V gene end was trimmed by 3 bases and the J gene end by 3 bases; junction bases not matched to a gene: 6. Germline CDR1 and CDR2: LGHNT and FRNRAP. The CDR3 covers 16 residues. Here the CDR3 reads CASGFSTSGGVYEQYF. CDR3 DNA sequence: TGTGCTAGTGGTTTCTCGACTAGCGGGGGTGTCTACGAGCAGTACTTC.

This clonotype was counted between two and nine times. The chain joins TRBV30 to TRBJ1-4, with TRBD1 as a possible D gene (6 bases). This CDR3 is 14 amino acids long. Germline CDR1 is GTSNPN and CDR2 is SVGIG (reference sequence). The V end lost 3 bases, the J end lost 7 bases, and 15 bases lay between the germline ends. The CDR3 here is CAWSPLGAGEKLFF. The CDR3 nucleotides are TGTGCCTGGAGCCCTCTGGGGGCTGGTGAAAAACTGTTTTTT.

The V and J genes are TRBV6-1 and TRBJ2-1; TRBD1 agrees at 11 bases. Germline values: CDR1 MNHNS, CDR2 SASEGT. The CDR3 spans 15 residues. Trimming cost V 7 bases and J 4 bases; bases outside gene matches: 6. CDR3 amino acids: CASNGQGARYNEQFF. The CDR3 DNA sequence: TGTGCCAGCAACGGACAGGGGGCAAGGTACAATGAGCAGTTCTTC.

This clonotype has just a few counts. This sequence joins TRBV7-2 and TRBJ2-3; 10 nucleotides agree with TRBD2. CDR3 length: 17 amino acids. Germline V gene sequence: CDR1 SGHTA, CDR2 FQGNSA. The trim removed 5 bases at V and 2 bases at J, leaving 10 bases unmatched. DNA for the CDR3: TGTGCCAGCAGCCAACGGAGCGGGGGGGCCTCCACAGATACGCAGTATTTT. It specifies CASSQRSGGASTDTQYF.

The chain carries TRBV11-1 and TRBJ2-1; possible D gene TRBD2, 6 bases. V lost 4 bases to trimming and J lost 0 bases, with 13 bases between them. Germline CDR1 SGHAT, CDR2 FQDESV (reference sequence). The CDR3 spans 16 residues. CDR3 sequence (DNA): TGTGCCAGCAGCTCTTGGGGGACTCTCTCCTACAATGAGCAGTTCTTC. Its translation: CASSSWGTLSYNEQFF.

The chain joins TRBV12-3 or TRBV12-4 to TRBJ1-2, with D unclear. There are 13 residues in the CDR3. V was trimmed by 4 bases and J by 6 bases, leaving 12 bases between them. DNA of the CDR3: TGTGCCAGCAGTTCCACGGCTTCCCATGGCTACACCTTC. This translates into CASSSTASHGYTF.

This clonotype was seen a few times. V usage is TRBV7-9 and J usage is TRBJ1-2; D is ambiguous. Germline loops: CDR1 SEHNR, CDR2 FQNEAQ (reference sequence). The CDR3 runs 16 residues. V was pared by 2 bases and J by 1 base, with 14 bases between. CDR3 nucleotide sequence: TGTGCCAGCAGCTTATCCTATAGTCCAATTAACTATGGCTACACCTTC. Translating gives CASSLSYSPINYGYTF.

The V and J genes are TRBV2 and TRBJ2-3; tentatively, D is TRBD2 (6 bases). Between the trimmed V and J ends, which lost 6 bases and 2 bases, there was a span of 12 bases. This CDR3 has 14 residues. Germline V gives CDR1 SNHLY, CDR2 FYNNEI. CDR3 sequence: CASRGTSSTDTQYF. For the CDR3, the DNA is TGTGCCAGCAGGGGTACTAGCTCCACAGATACGCAGTATTTT.

V usage is TRBV25-1 and J usage is TRBJ1-4; D unresolved. Between the trimmed V and J ends, which lost 3 bases and 8 bases, there was a span of 10 bases. The CDR3 consists of 13 residues. Germline CDR1 and CDR2: MGHDK and SYGVNS. This CDR3 is CASSEMTAEKLFF. The CDR3 DNA follows: TGTGCCAGCAGTGAGATGACGGCAGAAAAACTGTTTTTT.

This clonotype appeared once. V gene TRBV14 combines with J gene TRBJ1-2; 9 nucleotides align to TRBD1. Germline lookup yields CDR1 SGHDN and CDR2 FVKESK. V gave up 4 bases and J gave up 7 bases; unmatched junction bases: 10. CDR3 size: 15 residues. The CDR3 sequence: CASSPYWGQGVGYTF. The CDR3 DNA is TGTGCCAGCAGCCCATACTGGGGACAGGGAGTTGGCTACACCTTC.

A few counts support this clonotype. V and J are TRBV7-9 and TRBJ2-1; TRBD1 matches at 7 bases. CDR1 is SEHNR and CDR2 is FQNEAQ in the germline V gene (reference sequence). The CDR3 runs 16 residues. Losses at the gene ends were 5 bases for V and 7 bases for J; bases not matched to a gene: 14. The chain's CDR3 is CASSRPPGQIENEQFF. CDR3 DNA: TGTGCCAGCAGCCGTCCCCCGGGACAGATCGAAAATGAGCAGTTCTTC.

V and J are TRBV20-1 and TRBJ2-1; D is ambiguous. The CDR3 runs to 13 residues. CDR1 and CDR2 from the germline V gene are DFQATT and SNEGSKA (reference sequence). As DNA, the CDR3 is TGCAGCTTGAGGTTGAGCTCCTACAATGAGCAGTTCTTC. Amino acid sequence: CSLRLSSYNEQFF.

This clonotype has only one observation. The CDR3 spells CAISESVGNREKLFF. Here the CDR3 DNA reads TGTGCCATCAGTGAGTCGGTAGGGAACCGTGAAAAACTGTTTTTT. This chain uses TRBV10-3 with TRBJ1-4; D is unclear. CDR1 is ENHRY, CDR2 SYGVKD, per germline. V was trimmed by 0 bases and J by 7 bases, leaving 12 bases between them. The CDR3 runs 15 residues.

This clonotype occurred a few times. The chain carries TRBV2 and TRBJ2-5; D remains ambiguous. V was cut by 5 bases and J by 5 bases, with 15 bases left in between. The germline gives CDR1 SNHLY, CDR2 FYNNEI. The CDR3 contains 14 residues. CDR3 amino acids: CASSPTLSMETQYF. The CDR3 nucleotides read TGTGCCAGCAGTCCTACCCTCTCAATGGAGACCCAGTACTTC.

With respect to this clonotype: A read error may be the cause here, since a much bigger clone is one base away. The rearrangement uses TRBV7-2 and TRBJ2-5; no clear D. Germline CDR1 and CDR2: SGHTA and FQGNSA. CDR3 length: 14 amino acids. The CDR3 sequence is CASSLMAAEEAQYF. DNA of the CDR3: TGTGCCAGCAGCTTAATGGCAGCTGAAGAGGCCCAGTACTTC.

The rearrangement links TRBV28 to TRBJ1-6, with D hard to call. CDR1 is MDHEN, CDR2 SYDVKM, per germline. This CDR3 region has 17 residues. Trimming pared 3 bases from V and 0 bases from J, leaving 12 bases between. The CDR3 DNA reads TGTGCCAGCAGTTTGACGGGCCTCGACTCCTATAATTCACCCCTCCACTTT. Protein sequence: CASSLTGLDSYNSPLHF.

This sequence joins TRBV12-3 or TRBV12-4 and TRBJ1-1; tentative D call: TRBD1 (6 bases). The ends were cut back, 8 bases at V and 6 bases at J, with 10 bases in the middle. CDR3 length: 11 amino acids. CDR3 region: CASGRTAEAFF. Here the CDR3 DNA reads TGTGCCAGCGGACGGACAGCTGAAGCTTTCTTT.

The chain carries TRBV6-5 and TRBJ1-1; D gene ambiguous. Germline loops: CDR1 MNHEY, CDR2 SVGAGI. This CDR3 is 13 amino acids long. Trimming removed 3 bases from V and 5 bases from J, with 10 bases in between. CDR3 residues: CASSYEPRTEAFF. The CDR3 bases are TGTGCCAGCAGTTATGAGCCCCGGACTGAAGCTTTCTTT.

This chain uses TRBV5-6 with TRBJ2-5; no reliable D call. The germline CDR1 and CDR2 sequences are SGHDT and YYEEEE. The CDR3 extends over 13 amino acids. With 3 bases removed from V and 5 bases from J, the gap between germline ends came to 11 bases. The CDR3 sequence: CASSSRTKETQYF. The DNA of the CDR3 is TGTGCCAGCAGCTCACGCACTAAGGAGACCCAGTACTTC.

Note on this clonotype: A junction end diverges from the germline sequence, so it may reflect a read error. The chain has TRBV12-3 or TRBV12-4 and TRBJ2-1; 7 bases match TRBD1. CDR3 length: 14 residues. The DNA for the CDR3 is TGTGCCAGTTCCTCCGGGACAGACTTTAATGGGCAGTTCTTC. Its translation is CASSSGTDFNGQFF.

The chain carries TRBV21-1 and TRBJ2-1; the table names TRBD1, a call not compared with the DNA. TRBV21-1 is assigned pseudogene status. This CDR3 contains 13 residues. CDR3 coding DNA: TGTGCCAGCAGCAGGAAAAAGGGGAGTGAGCAGTGCTTC. Translated, it gives CASSRKKGSEQCF.

This clonotype was observed a handful of times. The V gene is TRBV12-3 or TRBV12-4, the J gene TRBJ2-7, with 9 bases aligning to TRBD1. This CDR3 spans 13 amino acids. J gave up 7 bases and V 6 bases, and 7 bases lay outside the gene matches. CDR3 sequence (DNA): TGTGCCAGCAGCGGGGACAGGGCCTTGGAGCAGTACTTC. Translating it yields CASSGDRALEQYF.

This clonotype was seen a few times. This chain joins TRBV6-5 and TRBJ2-7; D gene ambiguous. Germline V gene sequence: CDR1 MNHEY, CDR2 SVGAGI. The V end was cut by 0 bases, the J end by 9 bases, with 6 bases between. The CDR3 is made up of 11 amino acids. The CDR3 DNA reads TGTGCCAGCAGTTACTCTAGGGTGCAGTACTTC. Its translation: CASSYSRVQYF.